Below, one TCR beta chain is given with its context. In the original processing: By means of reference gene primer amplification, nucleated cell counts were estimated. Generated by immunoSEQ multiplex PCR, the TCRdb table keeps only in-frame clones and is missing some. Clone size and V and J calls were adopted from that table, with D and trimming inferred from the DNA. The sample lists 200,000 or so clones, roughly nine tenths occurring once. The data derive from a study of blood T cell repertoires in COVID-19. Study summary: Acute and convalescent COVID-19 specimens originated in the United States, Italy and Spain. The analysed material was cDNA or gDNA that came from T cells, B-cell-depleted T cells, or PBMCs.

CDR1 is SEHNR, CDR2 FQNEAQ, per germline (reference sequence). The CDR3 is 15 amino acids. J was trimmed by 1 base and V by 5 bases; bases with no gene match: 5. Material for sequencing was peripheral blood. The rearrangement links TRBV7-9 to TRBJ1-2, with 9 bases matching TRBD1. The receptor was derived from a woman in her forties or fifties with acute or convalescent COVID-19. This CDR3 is CASSLRDRDNYGYTF. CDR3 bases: TGTGCCAGCAGCCTCAGGGACAGGGATAACTATGGCTACACCTTC.